The 2 T cell receptor beta chains given below trace back to one sample, sequenced in a study of PD-L1 blockade in urothelial cancer. Assay: immunoSEQ multiplex PCR; the TCRdb copy retains only in-frame clones and omits some. The repertoire holds about 88,000 clones, with 90% to 95% as singletons. Specimen: PBMCs, collected around atezolizumab (anti-PD-L1) treatment. The receptors stem from a man aged 55 to 69 with urothelial cancer.

The chain links TRBV27 to TRBJ1-1, with 8 bases fitting TRBD1. This CDR3 contains 14 residues. The V segment lost 8 bases and the J segment 2 bases; nucleotides outside the gene matches: 7. Germline V gene data show CDR1 as MNHEY and CDR2 as SMNVEV (reference sequence). The CDR3 loop is CASGRDRTNTEAFF. The CDR3 DNA is TGTGCCAGCGGCCGGGACAGGACCAACACTGAAGCTTTCTTT.

The V gene is TRBV9, the J gene TRBJ2-3; 7 bases match TRBD2. The germline gives CDR1 SGDLS, CDR2 YYNGEE. This CDR3 contains 15 residues. After removal of 3 bases from V and 2 bases from J, the junction contained 6 bases not matched to a gene. The CDR3 spells CASSGSGTTTDTQYF. The CDR3 DNA reads TGTGCCAGCAGCGGATCCGGGACTACCACAGATACGCAGTATTTT. Based on the CDR3 plus reference TRBV9 and TRBJ2-3, the full variable domain is DSGVTQTPKHLITATGQRVTLRCSPRSGDLSVYWYQQSLDQGLQFLIQYYNGEERAKGNILERFSAQQFPDLHSELNLSSLELGDSALYFCASSGSGTTTDTQYFGPGTRLTVL.